Below, 17 T cell receptor beta chains from the same sample are listed, as sequenced in a study of blood T cell repertoires in COVID-19. The assay was immunoSEQ multiplex PCR, and TCRdb's table has in-frame clones only and misses some. The repertoire consists of over 150,000 clones, with 91% occurring once and the leading ten covering approximately 0.59%. Sequenced input: peripheral blood. These receptor sequences come from a man over 45 with acute or convalescent COVID-19.

V usage is TRBV27 and J usage is TRBJ2-2; D may be TRBD1 (5 bases). CDR3 length: 15 amino acids. The V end was cut by 3 bases, the J end by 0 bases, with 8 bases between. Germline CDR1 and CDR2: MNHEY and SMNVEV (reference sequence). As DNA, the CDR3 is TGTGCCAGCAGTTTGAGGACAACGAACACCGGGGAGCTGTTTTTT. This encodes CASSLRTTNTGELFF.

This chain connects TRBV4-1 to TRBJ2-3; D is unclear. Germline assignment: CDR1 MGHRA and CDR2 YSYEKL. V lost 3 bases and J 0 bases, leaving 10 bases between the germline ends. The CDR3 length is 15 residues. The CDR3 spells CASSHTTTSTDTQYF. The CDR3 nucleotides are TGCGCCAGCAGCCACACCACGACTAGCACAGATACGCAGTATTTT.

The gene calls are TRBV9 and TRBJ1-1, with 7 nucleotides matching TRBD1. The trim removed 4 bases at V and 2 bases at J, leaving 8 bases unmatched. The CDR3 contains 15 residues. CDR1 is SGDLS, CDR2 YYNGEE, per germline. In DNA, the CDR3 is TGTGCCAGCAGCAAACCTGACAGGGCTAACACTGAAGCTTTCTTT. Translating it yields CASSKPDRANTEAFF.

V is TRBV6-5 and J is TRBJ1-1; possibly TRBD1 for D (6 bases). The CDR3 is 13 residues long. From germline, CDR1 is MNHEY and CDR2 SVGAGI. Trimming removed 7 bases from V and 2 bases from J, with 11 bases in between. The CDR3 loop reads CASNQGHNTEAFF. Written as DNA, the CDR3 is TGTGCCAGCAACCAGGGGCACAACACTGAAGCTTTCTTT.

CDR3 nucleotides: TGTGCCAGTAGTACCTCGACAGGGGGCTTCGGAAACACCATATATTTT. It specifies CASSTSTGGFGNTIYF. V and J are TRBV19 and TRBJ1-3; 10 bases are shared with TRBD1. The CDR3 spans 16 residues. Germline CDR1 is LNHDA and CDR2 is SQIVND (reference sequence). The V and J ends lost 4 bases and 4 bases, in that order; junction bases with no gene match: 7.

The rearrangement links TRBV3-1 (or the pseudogene TRBV3-2) to TRBJ2-2; D is possibly TRBD2 (6 bases). From germline, CDR1 is LGHDT and CDR2 YNNKEL (reference sequence). This CDR3 has 12 amino acids. The ends were cut back, 6 bases at V and 6 bases at J, with 8 bases in the middle. This chain's CDR3 is CASRREAGELFF. As DNA, the CDR3 is TGTGCCAGCAGAAGGGAGGCCGGGGAGCTGTTTTTT.

This clone came up a few times. CDR3 residues: CASSLPNDRNNGYTF. The CDR3 DNA follows: TGCGCCAGCAGCTTGCCCAACGACAGGAATAATGGCTACACCTTC. The chain uses TRBV5-1 and TRBJ1-2, with D tentatively TRBD1 (6 bases). The CDR3 runs to 15 residues. CDR1 SGHRS and CDR2 YFSETQ come from the germline V gene. V lost 1 base and J lost 6, with 16 bases in between.

This chain uses TRBV27 with TRBJ2-1; maybe TRBD2 (5 bases). Per germline, CDR1 MNHEY and CDR2 SMNVEV (reference sequence). Trimming stripped 6 bases from V and 9 bases from J, with 15 bases between. The CDR3 is 13 amino acids. For the CDR3, the DNA is TGTGCCAGCAGAGGTACTAGTGGGCGTGAGCAGTTCTTC. Its translation is CASRGTSGREQFF.

V is TRBV25-1 and J is TRBJ1-6, with no clear D. The CDR3 contains 13 residues. Germline lookup yields CDR1 MGHDK and CDR2 SYGVNS. V was clipped by 4 bases and J by 7 bases, with 8 bases between them. CDR3 sequence: CASSVYGNSPLHF. CDR3 DNA: TGTGCCAGCAGTGTGTACGGGAATTCACCCCTCCACTTT.

This clone was detected only a few times. The chain combines TRBV20-1 with TRBJ1-2; D call uncertain. CDR3 length equals 15 residues. With 3 bases removed from V and 1 base from J, the gap between germline ends came to 15 bases. Germline V gene lookup returns CDR1 DFQATT and CDR2 SNEGSKA (reference sequence). CDR3 sequence (DNA): TGCAGTGCTAGTGTGAATCCGGGGATTAACTATGGCTACACCTTC. Translating it yields CSASVNPGINYGYTF.

The rearrangement uses TRBV2 and TRBJ1-6; the match to TRBD1 covers 9 bases. The CDR3 has 15 amino acids. The V gene end was trimmed by 0 bases and the J gene end by 7 bases; junction bases not matched to a gene: 1. Per the germline V gene, CDR1 is SNHLY and CDR2 is FYNNEI. The CDR3 is CASSEAGTGNSPLHF. The CDR3 nucleotides are TGTGCCAGCAGTGAAGCCGGGACAGGGAATTCACCCCTCCACTTT.

The chain joins TRBV2 to TRBJ2-7, with 9 bases lining up with TRBD2. The CDR3 is 13 amino acids. J lost 7 bases, V lost 11 bases, and 12 bases had no gene match. The germline V gene encodes CDR1 SNHLY and CDR2 FYNNEI. CDR3 amino acids: CAGGLAASGEQYV. CDR3 coding DNA: TGTGCCGGGGGACTAGCAGCGTCGGGGGAGCAGTACGTC.

The chain has TRBV12-3 or TRBV12-4 and TRBJ2-4; TRBD1 might be the D (5 bases). The CDR3 loop spans 13 amino acids. V gave up 1 base and J gave up 4 bases, with 5 bases separating them. For the CDR3, the DNA is TGTGCCAGCAGTTTAGGACAGAAAAACATTCAGTACTTC. Translating it yields CASSLGQKNIQYF.

This clone is a singleton in its sample. The V call is TRBV5-5, the J call TRBJ2-1; D unclear. The germline gives CDR1 SGHKS, CDR2 YYEKEE (reference sequence). V dropped 3 bases and J dropped 5 bases, with 12 bases sitting between them. The CDR3 spans 14 residues. The CDR3 region is CASSYPAVHNEQFF. The CDR3 nucleotides are TGTGCCAGCAGCTACCCGGCGGTTCACAATGAGCAGTTCTTC. Full variable domain (outside the CDR3, taken from reference TRBV5-5 and TRBJ2-1): DAGVTQSPTHLIKTRGQQVTLRCSPISGHKSVSWYQQVLGQGPQFIFQYYEKEERGRGNFPDRFSARQFPNYSSELNVNALLLGDSALYLCASSYPAVHNEQFFGPGTRLTVL.

The chain couples TRBV5-1 to TRBJ1-6; 7 bases are shared with TRBD1. The ends lost 1 base at V and 7 bases at J; junction bases unmatched: 5. The CDR3 has 15 amino acids. In germline, CDR1 is SGHRS, CDR2 YFSETQ. The CDR3 DNA reads TGCGCCAGCAGCTTGAATACAGGGGTAAATTCACCCCTCCACTTT. It translates to CASSLNTGVNSPLHF.

CDR3 sequence: CASSSGTGDWDWGMNTEAFF. As DNA, the CDR3 is TGTGCCAGCAGCTCCGGGACAGGGGATTGGGATTGGGGAATGAACACTGAAGCTTTCTTT. V usage is TRBV14 and J usage is TRBJ1-1; 10 bases are a match to TRBD1. V lost 5 bases and J lost 0; bases outside the gene matches: 18. Germline V gene data show CDR1 as SGHDN and CDR2 as FVKESK. This CDR3 spans 20 amino acids.

This clone appeared a single time. The CDR3 loop reads CASSRRRTTDRRVSSPLHF. The CDR3 region has the DNA TGTGCCAGCAGCCGCCGAAGGACCACCGACAGAAGGGTTAGTTCACCCCTCCACTTT. The rearrangement uses TRBV14 and TRBJ1-6; D may be TRBD1 (5 bases). Germline CDR1 and CDR2: SGHDN and FVKESK. V lost 4 bases to trimming and J lost 9 bases, with 28 bases between them. This CDR3 region has 19 residues.